The clone carrying this T cell receptor beta chain has only a few counts. Its antigen is as yet unknown. The sample is drawn from a study of early T cells in non-severe SARS-CoV-2 infection. Study as a whole: Alpha and beta chains were unpaired, from unsorted whole-blood bulk RNA. Study findings and constraints: Comparison of clonotypes with VDJdb favored anti-spike CD8 responses while missing private and CD4 specificities.

Individual cDNA molecules received unique molecular identifiers. In TCRdb, the 5' RACE reads were re-called with MiXCR into one record per CDR3 protein. The profile covers 15,000 to 20,000 distinct CDR3 sequences, with under 7% appearing a single time and about 6.8% taken by the ten largest. The CDR3 loop spans 13 amino acids. Trimming removed 6 bases from V and 1 base from J; junction bases left unmatched: 3. Germline V gene sequence: CDR1 DFQATT, CDR2 SNEGSKA (reference sequence). This clonotype was obtained from an adult who was a healthcare worker with PCR-confirmed SARS-CoV-2 infection or an uninfected control (not recorded which). Material: whole blood, obtained at baseline. This chain uses TRBV20-1 with TRBJ2-3; 8 positions match TRBD2. The CDR3 sequence: CSALTSGTDTQYF. The CDR3 nucleotides are TGCAGTGCCCTGACTAGCGGCACAGATACGCAGTATTTT.